These 21 T cell receptor beta chains originate from one sample sequenced in a study of patients and donors after allogeneic stem cell transplantation. TCRdb re-called the RT-PCR reads through MiXCR, storing one row per CDR3 protein. This table has approximately 410,000 distinct CDR3 sequences, 15% to 20% appearing once. The sequencing input was blood, either unsorted or a sorted T cell fraction (not recorded which). All receptors come from a human donor who was either an allogeneic HSCT recipient or a stem cell or donor lymphocyte infusion donor (not recorded which). It is not recorded whose cells these are; they may come from a transplant donor.

This clonotype has more than one count but fewer than ten. The DNA for the CDR3 is TGCAGTGCTAGTTCAGAGAGGCGGCGACCCTACGAGCAGTACTTC. Its protein is CSASSERRRPYEQYF. The V gene is TRBV20-1, the J gene TRBJ2-7; D is uncertain. Germline V lookup: CDR1 DFQATT, CDR2 SNEGSKA (reference sequence). This CDR3 spans 15 amino acids. With 3 bases removed from V and 2 bases from J, the gap between germline ends came to 17 bases.

CDR3 coding DNA: TGCAGTGCTAGAGACGTAGGGCGGCAGAACACTGAAGCTTTCTTT. Protein product: CSARDVGRQNTEAFF. V and J are TRBV20-1 and TRBJ1-1; D is unclear. Germline V CDR1 and CDR2: DFQATT, SNEGSKA (reference sequence). The length of the CDR3 is 15 residues. Trimming stripped 0 bases from V and 1 base from J, with 12 bases between.

The chain recombines TRBV11-2 with TRBJ2-5; D remains unclear. This CDR3 is 13 amino acids long. Per germline, CDR1 SGHAT and CDR2 FQNNGV. Trimming left V 5 bases short and J 5 bases short, with 12 bases between. The CDR3 region is CASSRGSWETQYF. The CDR3 DNA reads TGTGCCAGCAGCCGTGGGTCTTGGGAGACCCAGTACTTC.

This clonotype has ten or more counts. The chain uses TRBV27 and TRBJ1-6; no definite D call. Germline V CDR1 and CDR2: MNHEY, SMNVEV (reference sequence). The CDR3 loop spans 13 amino acids. V was shortened by 4 bases and J by 8 bases, with 9 bases between the two germline ends. The CDR3 reads CASSSGFYSPLHF. The CDR3, as DNA: TGTGCCAGCAGTTCGGGCTTCTATTCACCCCTCCACTTT.

The chain joins TRBV11-3 to TRBJ2-1; D could derive from TRBD1 or TRBD2 (5 bases each). The length of the CDR3 is 16 residues. Germline CDR1 reads SGHNT; CDR2 reads YENEEA. V was cut by 4 bases and J by 5 bases, with 18 bases left in between. The CDR3 protein is CASSYWGNRGDNEQFF. The CDR3 region has the DNA TGTGCCAGCAGCTATTGGGGGAATAGAGGAGACAATGAGCAGTTCTTC.

The chain links TRBV6-5 to TRBJ1-6; possibly TRBD1 for D (5 bases). Between the trimmed V and J ends, which lost 0 bases and 6 bases, there was a span of 18 bases. The CDR3 spans 18 residues. The germline gives CDR1 MNHEY, CDR2 SVGAGI. The CDR3 reads CASSYSSPPGLPNSPLHF. The CDR3 nucleotides are TGTGCCAGCAGTTACTCTTCCCCGCCGGGACTGCCTAATTCACCCCTCCACTTT.

The table lists this clonotype with a few counts. J is TRBJ2-7 and V is TRBV7-9, with 8 bases that match TRBD1. CDR1 and CDR2 (germline): SEHNR, FQNEAQ (reference sequence). CDR3 length equals 15 residues. V shed 5 bases and J 1 base; nucleotides not matched to a gene: 7. CDR3 nucleotide sequence: TGTGCCAGCAGCCCCTGGACAGGGAATTCCTACGAGCAGTACTTC. This encodes CASSPWTGNSYEQYF. Variable domain in full (rest from reference TRBV7-9 and TRBJ2-7): DTGVSQNPRHKITKRGQNVTFRCDPISEHNRLYWYRQTLGQGPEFLTYFQNEAQLEKSRLLSDRFSAERPKGSFSTLEIQRTEQGDSAMYLCASSPWTGNSYEQYFGPGTRLTVT.

This clonotype occurred many times. This chain connects TRBV18 to TRBJ1-5; D might be TRBD1 (6 bases). CDR3 length: 15 amino acids. V lost 6 bases, J lost 1 base, and 13 bases lay in between. From germline, CDR1 is KGHSH and CDR2 LQKENI. This CDR3 reads CASSPNQGSNQPQHF. Written as DNA, the CDR3 is TGTGCCAGCTCCCCCAATCAGGGGAGCAATCAGCCCCAGCATTTT.

The rearrangement joins TRBV20-1 to TRBJ2-1; D ambiguous. Per germline, CDR1 DFQATT and CDR2 SNEGSKA (reference sequence). This CDR3 is built from 10 residues. V lost 5 bases, J lost 10 bases, and 9 bases lay in between. The CDR3 DNA reads as TGCAGTGCTCCTGACACCGAGCAGTTCTTC. This codes for CSAPDTEQFF.

The CDR3 loop reads CASSNGQASNQPQHF. CDR3 coding DNA: TGTGCCAGCAGCAACGGACAGGCTAGCAATCAGCCCCAGCATTTT. The V gene is TRBV6-1, the J gene TRBJ1-5, with 7 nucleotides matching TRBD1. CDR1 is MNHNS and CDR2 is SASEGT in the germline V gene. Trimming at V came to 6 bases and at J to 0 bases, leaving 5 bases not matched to a gene. This CDR3 comprises 15 residues.

The rearrangement uses TRBV18 and TRBJ2-5; 8 bases map to TRBD1. The CDR3 has 14 residues. Germline assignment: CDR1 KGHSH and CDR2 LQKENI. Trimming took 3 bases from V and 5 from J; bases not matched to a gene: 5. CDR3 coding DNA: TGTGCCAGCTCACCCCTGACAGGGGTCGAGACCCAGTACTTC. It is translated as CASSPLTGVETQYF.

This chain joins TRBV12-3 or TRBV12-4 and TRBJ2-7, with a possible D match to TRBD1 (5 bases). The CDR3 covers 11 residues. Deletions cut 6 bases from V and 9 bases from J, with 12 bases between. For the CDR3, the DNA is TGTGCCAGCAGCCACAGGTCCACGCAGTACTTC. Residues: CASSHRSTQYF.

The table lists this clonotype with a few counts. This rearrangement joins TRBV11-1 to TRBJ1-1; D not resolved. V gave up 0 bases and J gave up 9 bases, with 8 bases separating them. The CDR3 has 12 amino acids. Germline V gene lookup returns CDR1 SGHAT and CDR2 FQDESV (reference sequence). This CDR3 reads CASSLALHQAFF. The CDR3 nucleotides read TGTGCCAGCAGCTTAGCGTTGCACCAAGCTTTCTTT.

This clonotype was detected a few times. The J gene is TRBJ2-7, the V gene TRBV28; no clear D. Germline CDR1 reads MDHEN; CDR2 reads SYDVKM. The V and J ends lost 10 bases and 3 bases respectively, with 10 bases between them. CDR3 length equals 11 residues. The CDR3 loop is CATDSGYEQYF. CDR3 nucleotide sequence: TGTGCCACCGATAGTGGCTACGAGCAGTACTTC.

V usage is TRBV3-1 and J usage is TRBJ2-7; D remains ambiguous. V was cut by 1 base and J by 2 bases, with 12 bases left in between. The CDR3 extends over 15 amino acids. The germline V gene encodes CDR1 LGHDT and CDR2 YNNKEL (reference sequence). The CDR3 loop is CASSQVLEPAYEQYF. In DNA form, the CDR3 reads TGTGCCAGCAGCCAAGTATTAGAGCCGGCCTACGAGCAGTACTTC.

This clonotype turned up a few times. This chain uses TRBV20-1 with TRBJ2-7; D is perhaps TRBD2 (6 bases). V was cut by 0 bases and J by 7 bases, with 19 bases left in between. The CDR3 consists of 15 residues. The V gene's germline CDR1 is DFQATT and CDR2 SNEGSKA (reference sequence). In DNA form, the CDR3 reads TGCAGTGCTAGAGATACTAGCTCCCGTTTCGGGGAGCAGTACTTC. This sequence encodes CSARDTSSRFGEQYF.

In this sample, this clonotype turned up many times. V and J are TRBV5-1 and TRBJ1-1; no firm D call. CDR1 and CDR2 (germline): SGHRS, YFSETQ. The V end lost 0 bases, the J end lost 8 bases, and 11 bases lay between the germline ends. The CDR3 is 13 amino acids. The CDR3 DNA sequence: TGCGCCAGCAGCTTGGTGGCAGGAGGGGAAGCTTTCTTT. Protein product: CASSLVAGGEAFF.

This clonotype occurred a few times. This chain uses TRBV4-1 with TRBJ1-2, with 11 bases aligning to TRBD1. Trimming took 0 bases from V and 7 from J; bases not matched to a gene: 13. The CDR3 extends over 18 amino acids. The germline V gene encodes CDR1 MGHRA and CDR2 YSYEKL. The CDR3 DNA follows: TGCGCCAGCAGCCAAGAAGCCGGACAGGGGGCGCGGATCGCTGGCTACACCTTC. Translation gives CASSQEAGQGARIAGYTF.

This clonotype was observed a handful of times. J is TRBJ2-2 and V is TRBV7-9; 9 bases fit TRBD1. The CDR3 contains 15 residues. Germline V gene sequence: CDR1 SEHNR, CDR2 FQNEAQ (reference sequence). Trimming at V came to 5 bases and at J to 4 bases, leaving 5 bases not matched to a gene. The CDR3 is CASSPWDRVTGELFF. CDR3 DNA: TGTGCCAGCAGCCCCTGGGACAGGGTCACCGGGGAGCTGTTTTTT.

The chain is built from TRBV11-2 and TRBJ1-5; TRBD1 agrees at 9 bases. The CDR3 runs to 18 residues. The V gene end was trimmed by 2 bases and the J gene end by 0 bases; junction bases not matched to a gene: 8. Germline assignment: CDR1 SGHAT and CDR2 FQNNGV. CDR3 DNA: TGTGCCAGCAGCTTACCCCCGGGACAGGGAGCTAGCAATCAGCCCCAGCATTTT. The encoded protein is CASSLPPGQGASNQPQHF.

Only a few counts were recorded for this clonotype. The chain couples TRBV29-1 to TRBJ2-2, with 11 bases fitting TRBD2. The CDR3 covers 13 residues. The J segment lost 4 bases and the V segment lost 8 bases, leaving 3 bases of the junction unmatched. From germline, CDR1 is SQVTM and CDR2 ANQGSEA. The CDR3 loop is CSCLAGGTGELFF. The CDR3, as DNA: TGCAGCTGCCTAGCGGGGGGCACCGGGGAGCTGTTTTTT.